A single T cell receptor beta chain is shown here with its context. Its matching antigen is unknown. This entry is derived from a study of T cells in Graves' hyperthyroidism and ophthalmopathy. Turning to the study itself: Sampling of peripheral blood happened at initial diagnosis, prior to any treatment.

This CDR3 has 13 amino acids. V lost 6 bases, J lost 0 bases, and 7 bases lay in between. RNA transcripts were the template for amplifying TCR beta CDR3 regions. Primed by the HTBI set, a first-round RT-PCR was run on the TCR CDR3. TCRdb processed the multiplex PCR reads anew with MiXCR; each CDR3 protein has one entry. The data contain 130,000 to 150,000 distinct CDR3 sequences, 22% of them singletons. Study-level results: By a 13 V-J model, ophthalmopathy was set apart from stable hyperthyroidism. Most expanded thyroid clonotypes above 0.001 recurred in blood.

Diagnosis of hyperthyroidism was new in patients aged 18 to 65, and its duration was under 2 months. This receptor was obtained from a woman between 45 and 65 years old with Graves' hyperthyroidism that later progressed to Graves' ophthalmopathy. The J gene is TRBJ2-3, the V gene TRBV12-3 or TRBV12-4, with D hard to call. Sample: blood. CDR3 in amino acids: CASSYTSTDTQYF. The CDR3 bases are TGTGCCAGCAGCTATACTAGCACAGATACGCAGTATTTT.